This section outlines one T cell receptor beta chain sequence together with its context. Antigen unknown. The record originates from a study of cytomegalovirus exposure and HLA in healthy donors. Regarding the study as a whole: High sensitivity and specificity were reportedly achieved when the classifier diagnosed cytomegalovirus status. HLA allele associations emerged for 15,000 to 20,000 TCR beta sequences in a later analysis, at 0.05 false discovery rate. When a later analysis was performed, an Asian-associated ancestry cluster reportedly had fewer N-insertions than the approximately 600-donor mean.

The V and J ends lost 0 bases and 1 base, in that order; junction bases with no gene match: 5. Germline CDR1 MGHRA, CDR2 YSYEKL. The CDR3 length is 18 residues. The primer mix had 60 Vbeta and 13 Jbeta primers. The data were produced by immunoSEQ multiplex PCR, yet TCRdb's version contains in-frame clones alone and is incomplete. This table lists about 140,000 clones. This clonotype was sampled from a young woman in good health and CMV-seronegative. The gene calls are TRBV4-1 and TRBJ2-2, with 10 bases matching TRBD2. The sequenced sample was PBMCs. CDR3 nucleotides: TGCGCCAGCAGCCAAGATCGGGCTAGCGGGGGGAACACCGGGGAGCTGTTTTTT. Translated, it gives CASSQDRASGGNTGELFF.